A selection of T cell receptor beta chains follows, all from one sample in a study of T cells in localized non-small cell lung cancer. TCRdb's copy holds only in-frame clones and misses some; the assay was immunoSEQ multiplex PCR. The table lists 75,000 to 85,000 clones, more than 75% of them singletons. The source was peripheral blood, collected before any cancer treatment. These receptor sequences come from a female donor aged 60 or older with stage I lung adenocarcinoma. CDR3s include the opening cysteine and the closing phenylalanine or tryptophan. Clone size is given for some rows only: seen once, a few or many times, or a class if the clone is expanded.

clone size,J gene,V gene,CDR3 protein
NA,TRBJ2-7,TRBV19,CASSRQGSSAYEQYF
NA,TRBJ2-3,TRBV5-1,CASSFADRSSTDTQYF
NA,TRBJ1-1,TRBV6-5,CASTRGDHTEAFF
NA,TRBJ2-7,TRBV7-9,CASSFGTGVEEQYF
NA,TRBJ2-1,TRBV2,CASSPSGLAGANNEQFF
NA,TRBJ1-3,TRBV28,CASSTLRGTRSGNTIYF
NA,TRBJ1-1,TRBV5-4,CASSWGQGNTEAFF
NA,TRBJ2-1,TRBV28,CATNRTPGTYVYNEQFF
NA,TRBJ2-7,TRBV11-2,CASSSGSYAYEQYF
NA,TRBJ1-4,TRBV5-5,CASAPASTNEKLFF
NA,TRBJ2-3,TRBV7-9,CASSGLTDTQYF
NA,TRBJ1-5,TRBV7-2,CASSSSDRGEQPQHF
NA,TRBJ2-3,TRBV6-4,CASSERETDTQYF
NA,TRBJ1-2,TRBV7-2,CASSLREGSYGYTF
NA,TRBJ2-1,TRBV4-3,CASSPRLGYNEQFF
NA,TRBJ1-6,TRBV21-1,CASSKDVDSPLHF
NA,TRBJ2-2,TRBV5-1,CASSSWTGLAGELFF
NA,TRBJ2-2,TRBV14,CASSLPAGGTGELFF
once,TRBJ1-1,TRBV6-1,CASSAGPNTEAFF
NA,TRBJ2-5,TRBV10-3,CAISEGGGAETQYF
once,TRBJ2-4,TRBV27,CASSFLAQAKNIQYF
NA,TRBJ1-2,TRBV5-1,CASSQTDRGYYGYTF
NA,TRBJ2-7,TRBV18,CASSPSSGEQYF
NA,TRBJ2-3,TRBV2,CASSAGTRATDTQYF
NA,TRBJ2-1,TRBV5-1,CASGLGGQGNEQFF
NA,TRBJ2-3,TRBV6-6,CASSYTSGTQYF
NA,TRBJ2-7,TRBV7-9,CASSLGQGFYEQYF
NA,TRBJ1-2,TRBV5-4,CASSPRQGAQGYTF
few,TRBJ1-4,TRBV7-6,CASSLAMKKKLFF
few,TRBJ2-7,TRBV29-1,CSAGVGFHEQYF
NA,TRBJ1-2,TRBV6-1,CASSEAGQKRRQGLFYGYTF
NA,TRBJ1-4,TRBV30,CAWSVGQGTATNEKLFF
NA,TRBJ2-2,TRBV29-1,CSVGLAVTGELFF